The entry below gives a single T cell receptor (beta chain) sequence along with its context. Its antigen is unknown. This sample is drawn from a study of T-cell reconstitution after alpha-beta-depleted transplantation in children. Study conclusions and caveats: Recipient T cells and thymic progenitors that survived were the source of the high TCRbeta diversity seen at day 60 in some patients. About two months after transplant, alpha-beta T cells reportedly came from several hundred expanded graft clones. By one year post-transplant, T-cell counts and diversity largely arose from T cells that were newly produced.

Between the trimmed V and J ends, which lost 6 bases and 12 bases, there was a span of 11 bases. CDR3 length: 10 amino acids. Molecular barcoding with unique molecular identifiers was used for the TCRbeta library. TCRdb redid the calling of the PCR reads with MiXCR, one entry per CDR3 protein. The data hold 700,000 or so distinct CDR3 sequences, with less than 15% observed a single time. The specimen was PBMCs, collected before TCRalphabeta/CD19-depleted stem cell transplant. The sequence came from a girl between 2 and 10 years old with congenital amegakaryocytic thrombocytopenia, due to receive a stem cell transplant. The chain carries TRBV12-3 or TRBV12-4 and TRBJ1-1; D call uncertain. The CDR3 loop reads CASREGKPFF. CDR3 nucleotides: TGTGCCAGCAGGGAAGGGAAGCCTTTCTTT.